This T cell receptor (beta chain) was recovered during a study of CD8+CD57+ T cells in acquired aplastic anemia. As for the study in general: Across the sorted CD4+ and CD8+ cells, DNA amounts averaged roughly 3 ug. The study obtained 8.5 million to 12 million reads on average for CD4+ cells from healthy donors. Points from the study as a whole: Patients and controls shared around 30 CD8+ CDR3 sequences.

The TCR beta profiling, which covered VDJ combination and CDR3 sequence, was carried out using genomic DNA as the template. TCRdb reprocessed the reads with MiXCR, giving one entry per CDR3 protein. The sample shows some 240,000 distinct CDR3 sequences, 34% of them seen only once. Germline V CDR1 and CDR2: SGHRS, YFSETQ. The CDR3 extends over 14 amino acids. J gave up 6 bases and V 4 bases, and 6 bases lay outside the gene matches. A remark on this clonotype: The antigen is not known.

This TCR was sampled from a human donor in good health, serving as a control. Sequencing was done on a sample of sorted CD4+, CD8+, or CD8+CD57+ T cells (not recorded which) from PBMCs. The chain recombines TRBV5-1 with TRBJ2-7, with 11 bases identical to TRBD2. CDR3: CASSRELAGAEQYF. In DNA, the CDR3 is TGCGCCAGCAGCCGCGAACTAGCGGGGGCCGAGCAGTACTTC.